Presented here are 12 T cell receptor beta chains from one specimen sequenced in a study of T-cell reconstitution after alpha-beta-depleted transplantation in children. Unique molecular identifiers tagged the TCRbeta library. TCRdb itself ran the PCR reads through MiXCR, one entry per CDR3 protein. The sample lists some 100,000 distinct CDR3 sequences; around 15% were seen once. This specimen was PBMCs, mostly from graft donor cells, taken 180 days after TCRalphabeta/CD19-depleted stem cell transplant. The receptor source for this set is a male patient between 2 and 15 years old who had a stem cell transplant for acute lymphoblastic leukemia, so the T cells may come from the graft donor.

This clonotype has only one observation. The DNA of the CDR3 is TGCGCCAGCAGCCAAGATGGGTCAGCGGCAGGGTTTGGGGAGACCCAGTACTTC. This translates into CASSQDGSAAGFGETQYF. This chain links TRBV4-3 with TRBJ2-5; TRBD1 or TRBD2 may be the D gene (5 bases each). Trimming took 0 bases from V and 5 from J, leaving 22 bases between them. CDR3 length equals 18 residues. Germline V gene sequence: CDR1 LGHNA, CDR2 YSLEER.

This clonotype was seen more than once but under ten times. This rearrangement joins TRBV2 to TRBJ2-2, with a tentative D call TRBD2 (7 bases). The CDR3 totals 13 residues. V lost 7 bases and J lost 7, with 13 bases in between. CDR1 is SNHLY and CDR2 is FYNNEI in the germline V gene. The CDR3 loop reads CASIRGAGGELFF. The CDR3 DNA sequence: TGTGCCAGCATTCGGGGGGCCGGCGGGGAGCTGTTTTTT. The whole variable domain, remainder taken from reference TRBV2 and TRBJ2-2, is EPEVTQTPSHQVTQMGQEVILRCVPISNHLYFYWYRQILGQKVEFLVSFYNNEISEKSEIFDDQFSVERPDGSNFTLKIRSTKLEDSAMYFCASIRGAGGELFFGEGSRLTVL.

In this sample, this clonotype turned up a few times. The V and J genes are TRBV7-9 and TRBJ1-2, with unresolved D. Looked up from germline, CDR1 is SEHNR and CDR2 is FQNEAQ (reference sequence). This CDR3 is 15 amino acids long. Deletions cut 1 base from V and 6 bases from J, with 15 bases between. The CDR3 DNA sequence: TGTGCCAGCAGCTTAGTCCGGGGTTCGGTCGATGGCTACACCTTC. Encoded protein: CASSLVRGSVDGYTF.

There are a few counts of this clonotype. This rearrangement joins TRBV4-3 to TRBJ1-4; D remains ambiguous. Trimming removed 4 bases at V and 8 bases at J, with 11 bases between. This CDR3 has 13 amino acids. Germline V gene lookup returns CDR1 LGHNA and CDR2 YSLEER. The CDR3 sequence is CASSPHGGEKLFF. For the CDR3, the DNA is TGCGCCAGCAGCCCTCATGGTGGGGAAAAACTGTTTTTT.

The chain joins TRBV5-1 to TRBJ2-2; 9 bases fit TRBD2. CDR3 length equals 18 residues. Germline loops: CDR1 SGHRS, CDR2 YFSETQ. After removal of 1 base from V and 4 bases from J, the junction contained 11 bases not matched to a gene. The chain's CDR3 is CASSLTGGGAFVTGELFF. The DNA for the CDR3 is TGCGCCAGCAGCTTGACCGGCGGGGGGGCCTTTGTCACCGGGGAGCTGTTTTTT.

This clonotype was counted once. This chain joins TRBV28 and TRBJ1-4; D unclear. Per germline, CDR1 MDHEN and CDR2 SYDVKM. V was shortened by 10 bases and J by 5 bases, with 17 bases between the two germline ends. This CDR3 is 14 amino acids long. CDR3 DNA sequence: TGTGCCAACATGGGCGGGCAGGCGAATGAAAAACTGTTTTTT. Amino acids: CANMGGQANEKLFF.

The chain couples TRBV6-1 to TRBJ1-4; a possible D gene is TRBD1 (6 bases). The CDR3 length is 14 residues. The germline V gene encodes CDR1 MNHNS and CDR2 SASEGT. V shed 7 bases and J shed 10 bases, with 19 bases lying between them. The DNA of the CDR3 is TGTGCCAGCACCCTCGACAGGTGGACGGGAAAACTGTTTTTT. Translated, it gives CASTLDRWTGKLFF.

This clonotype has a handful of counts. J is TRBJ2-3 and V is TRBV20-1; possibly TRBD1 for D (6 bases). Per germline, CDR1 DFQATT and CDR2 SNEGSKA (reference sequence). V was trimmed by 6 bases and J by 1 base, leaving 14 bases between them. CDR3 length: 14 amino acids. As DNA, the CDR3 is TGCAGTGCCGCACCCCGGACAGGCACAGATACGCAGTATTTT. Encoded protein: CSAAPRTGTDTQYF.

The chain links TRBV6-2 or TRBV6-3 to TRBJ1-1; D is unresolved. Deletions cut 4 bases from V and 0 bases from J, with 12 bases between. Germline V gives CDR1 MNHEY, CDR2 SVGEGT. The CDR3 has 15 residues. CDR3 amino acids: CASSSAGRVNTEAFF. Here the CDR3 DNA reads TGTGCCAGCAGTTCCGCGGGGAGGGTGAACACTGAAGCTTTCTTT.

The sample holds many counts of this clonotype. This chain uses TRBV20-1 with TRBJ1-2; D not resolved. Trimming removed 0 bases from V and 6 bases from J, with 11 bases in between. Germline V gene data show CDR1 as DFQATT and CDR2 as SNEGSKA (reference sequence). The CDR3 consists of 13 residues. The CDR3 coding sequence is TGCAGTGCTAGAGATAGACGTGGGAATGGCTACACCTTC. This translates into CSARDRRGNGYTF.

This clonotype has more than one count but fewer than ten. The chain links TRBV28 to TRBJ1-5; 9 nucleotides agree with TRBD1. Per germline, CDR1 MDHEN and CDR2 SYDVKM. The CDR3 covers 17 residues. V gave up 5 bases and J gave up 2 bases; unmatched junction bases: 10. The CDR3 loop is CASSQPPGQGGNQPQHF. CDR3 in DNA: TGTGCCAGCAGTCAACCCCCGGGACAGGGCGGCAATCAGCCCCAGCATTTT.

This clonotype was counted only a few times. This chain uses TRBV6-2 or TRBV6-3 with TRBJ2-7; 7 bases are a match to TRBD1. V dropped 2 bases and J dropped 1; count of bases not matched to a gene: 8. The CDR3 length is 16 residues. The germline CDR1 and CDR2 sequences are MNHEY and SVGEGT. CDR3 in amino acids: CASSYPGQAQSYEQYF. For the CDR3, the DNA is TGTGCCAGCAGTTACCCTGGACAGGCTCAATCCTACGAGCAGTACTTC.